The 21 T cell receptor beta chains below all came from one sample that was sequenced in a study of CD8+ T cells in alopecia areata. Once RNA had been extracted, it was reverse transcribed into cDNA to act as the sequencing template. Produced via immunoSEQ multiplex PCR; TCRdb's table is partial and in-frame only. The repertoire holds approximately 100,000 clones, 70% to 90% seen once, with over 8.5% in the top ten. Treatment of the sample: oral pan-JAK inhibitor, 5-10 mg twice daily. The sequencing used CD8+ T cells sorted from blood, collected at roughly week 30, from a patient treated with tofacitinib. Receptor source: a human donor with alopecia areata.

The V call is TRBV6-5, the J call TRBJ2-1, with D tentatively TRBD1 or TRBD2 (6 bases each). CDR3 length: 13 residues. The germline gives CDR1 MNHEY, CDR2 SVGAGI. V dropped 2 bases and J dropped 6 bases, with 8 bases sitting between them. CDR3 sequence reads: CASSYPGANEQFF. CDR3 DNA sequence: TGTGCCAGCAGTTACCCGGGGGCCAATGAGCAGTTCTTC.

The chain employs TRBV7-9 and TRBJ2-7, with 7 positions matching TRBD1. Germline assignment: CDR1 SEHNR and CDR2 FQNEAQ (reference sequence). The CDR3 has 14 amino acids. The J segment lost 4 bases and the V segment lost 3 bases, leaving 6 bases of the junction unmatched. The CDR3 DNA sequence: TGTGCCAGCAGCTTGTCGGGACAGCCTTACGAGCAGTACTTC. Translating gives CASSLSGQPYEQYF.

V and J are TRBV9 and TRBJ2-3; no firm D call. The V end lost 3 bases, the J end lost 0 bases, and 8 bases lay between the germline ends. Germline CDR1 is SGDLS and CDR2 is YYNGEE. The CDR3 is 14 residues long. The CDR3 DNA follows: TGTGCCAGCAGCGGCGCGTCTAGCACAGATACGCAGTATTTT. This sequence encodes CASSGASSTDTQYF.

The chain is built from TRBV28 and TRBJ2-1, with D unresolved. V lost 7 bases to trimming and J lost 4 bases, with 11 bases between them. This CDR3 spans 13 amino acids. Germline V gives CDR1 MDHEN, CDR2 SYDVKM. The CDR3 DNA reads TGTGCCAGCACCCAGCGACCATACAATGAGCAGTTCTTC. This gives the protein CASTQRPYNEQFF.

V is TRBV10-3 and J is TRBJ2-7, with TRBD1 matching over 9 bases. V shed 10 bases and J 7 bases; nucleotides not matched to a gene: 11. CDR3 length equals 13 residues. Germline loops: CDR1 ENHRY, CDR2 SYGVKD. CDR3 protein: CATRQGEAGEQYF. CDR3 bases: TGTGCCACCCGACAGGGGGAGGCGGGTGAGCAGTACTTC.

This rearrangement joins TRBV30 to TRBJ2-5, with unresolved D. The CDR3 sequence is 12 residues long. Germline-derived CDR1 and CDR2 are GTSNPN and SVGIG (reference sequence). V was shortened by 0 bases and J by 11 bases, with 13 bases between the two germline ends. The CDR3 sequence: CAWSVDANEQYF. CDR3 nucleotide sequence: TGTGCCTGGAGTGTTGACGCGAATGAGCAGTACTTC.

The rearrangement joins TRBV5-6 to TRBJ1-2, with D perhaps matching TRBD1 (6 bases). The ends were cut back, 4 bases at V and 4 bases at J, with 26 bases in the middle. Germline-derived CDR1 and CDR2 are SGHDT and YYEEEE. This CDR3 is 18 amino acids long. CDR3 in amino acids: CASSPNGGLPGDIYGYTF. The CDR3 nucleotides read TGTGCCAGCAGCCCGAACGGGGGCCTTCCAGGGGATATCTATGGCTACACCTTC.

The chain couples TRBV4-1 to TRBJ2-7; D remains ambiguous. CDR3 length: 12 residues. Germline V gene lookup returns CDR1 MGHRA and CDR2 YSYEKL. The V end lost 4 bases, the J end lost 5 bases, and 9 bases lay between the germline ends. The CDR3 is CASSLSGHEQYF. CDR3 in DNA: TGCGCCAGCAGCCTCAGTGGGCACGAGCAGTACTTC.

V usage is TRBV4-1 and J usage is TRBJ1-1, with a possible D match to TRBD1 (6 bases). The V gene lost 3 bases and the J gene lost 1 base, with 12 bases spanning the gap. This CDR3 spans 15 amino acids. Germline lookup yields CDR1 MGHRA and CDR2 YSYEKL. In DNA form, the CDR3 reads TGCGCCAGCAGCCAGGGGGCCTTCGAGAACACTGAAGCTTTCTTT. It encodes CASSQGAFENTEAFF.

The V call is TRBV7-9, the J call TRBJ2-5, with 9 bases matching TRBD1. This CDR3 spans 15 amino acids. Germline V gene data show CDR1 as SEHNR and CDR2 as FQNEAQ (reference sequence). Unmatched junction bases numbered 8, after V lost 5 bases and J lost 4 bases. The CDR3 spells CASSVPGQGGETQYF. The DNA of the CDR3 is TGTGCCAGCAGCGTCCCGGGACAGGGTGGAGAGACCCAGTACTTC.

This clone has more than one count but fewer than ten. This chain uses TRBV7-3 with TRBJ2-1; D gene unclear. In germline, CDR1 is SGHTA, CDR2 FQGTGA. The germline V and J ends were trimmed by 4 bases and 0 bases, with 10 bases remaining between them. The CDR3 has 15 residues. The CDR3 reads CASSSATGSYNEQFF. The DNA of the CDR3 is TGTGCCAGCAGCTCGGCGACTGGCTCCTACAATGAGCAGTTCTTC.

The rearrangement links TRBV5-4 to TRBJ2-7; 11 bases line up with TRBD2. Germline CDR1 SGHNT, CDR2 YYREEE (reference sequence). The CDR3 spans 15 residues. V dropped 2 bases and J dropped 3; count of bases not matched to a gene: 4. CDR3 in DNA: TGTGCCAGCAGCTTACTAGCGGGAGAAGGCTACGAGCAGTACTTC. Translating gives CASSLLAGEGYEQYF.

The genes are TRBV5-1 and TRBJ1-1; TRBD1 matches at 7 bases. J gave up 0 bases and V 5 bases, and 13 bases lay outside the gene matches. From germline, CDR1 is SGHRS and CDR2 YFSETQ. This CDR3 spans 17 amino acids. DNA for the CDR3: TGCGCCAGCAGTCTGGGATGGGACAGCAACATGAACACTGAAGCTTTCTTT. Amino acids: CASSLGWDSNMNTEAFF.

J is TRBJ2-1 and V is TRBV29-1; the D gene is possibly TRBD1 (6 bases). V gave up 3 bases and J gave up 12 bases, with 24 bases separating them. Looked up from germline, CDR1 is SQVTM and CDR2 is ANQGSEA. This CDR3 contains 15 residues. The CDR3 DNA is TGCAGCGTTGACGGTGGGGGCATAGGGGGAGCTGTGCAGTTCTTC. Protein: CSVDGGGIGGAVQFF.

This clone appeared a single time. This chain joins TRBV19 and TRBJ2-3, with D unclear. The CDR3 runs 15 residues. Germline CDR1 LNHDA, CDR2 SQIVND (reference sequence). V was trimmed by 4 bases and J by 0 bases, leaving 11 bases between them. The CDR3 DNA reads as TGTGCCAGTAGTAGAGCAGACTCTAGCACAGATACGCAGTATTTT. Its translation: CASSRADSSTDTQYF. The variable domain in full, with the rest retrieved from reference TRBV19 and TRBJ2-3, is DGGITQSPKYLFRKEGQNVTLSCEQNLNHDAMYWYRQDPGQGLRLIYYSQIVNDFQKGDIAEGYSVSREKKESFPLTVTSAQKNPTAFYLCASSRADSSTDTQYFGPGTRLTVL.

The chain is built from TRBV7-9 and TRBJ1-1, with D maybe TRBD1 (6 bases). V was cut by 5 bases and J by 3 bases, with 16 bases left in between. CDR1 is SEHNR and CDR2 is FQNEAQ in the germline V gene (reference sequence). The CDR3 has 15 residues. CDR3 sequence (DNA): TGTGCCAGCAGCCCCGAGGGGGTTGTGGACACTGAAGCTTTCTTT. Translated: CASSPEGVVDTEAFF.

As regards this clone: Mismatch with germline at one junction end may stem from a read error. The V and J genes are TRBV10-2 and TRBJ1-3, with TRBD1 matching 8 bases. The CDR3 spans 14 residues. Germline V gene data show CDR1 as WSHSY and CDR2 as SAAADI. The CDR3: CASTETGAGNTIYF. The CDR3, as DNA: TGCGCCAGCACTGAGACAGGGGCTGGAAACACCATATATTTT.

The CDR3 DNA is TGTGCCAGCAGCGTAAGGTCTACCCCCTCGGGTGAGCAGTTCTTC. It encodes CASSVRSTPSGEQFF. The rearrangement joins TRBV9 to TRBJ2-1, with D uncertain. CDR3 size: 15 residues. The V end was cut by 1 base, the J end by 9 bases, with 17 bases between. Per germline, CDR1 SGDLS and CDR2 YYNGEE. Supplemented by reference TRBV9 and TRBJ2-1, the full variable domain reads DSGVTQTPKHLITATGQRVTLRCSPRSGDLSVYWYQQSLDQGLQFLIQYYNGEERAKGNILERFSAQQFPDLHSELNLSSLELGDSALYFCASSVRSTPSGEQFFGPGTRLTVL.

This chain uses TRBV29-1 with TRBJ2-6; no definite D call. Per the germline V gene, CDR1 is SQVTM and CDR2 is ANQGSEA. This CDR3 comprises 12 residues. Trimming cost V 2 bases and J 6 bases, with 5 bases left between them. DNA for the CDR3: TGCAGCGTTGAATTTCCGGCCAACGTCCTGACTTTC. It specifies CSVEFPANVLTF.

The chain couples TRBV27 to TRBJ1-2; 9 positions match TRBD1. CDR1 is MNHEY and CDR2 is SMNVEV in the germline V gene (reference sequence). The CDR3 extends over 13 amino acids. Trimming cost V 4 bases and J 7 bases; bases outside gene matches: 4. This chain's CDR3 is CASSSQGAGGYTF. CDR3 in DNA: TGTGCCAGCAGTTCACAGGGGGCAGGTGGCTACACCTTC.

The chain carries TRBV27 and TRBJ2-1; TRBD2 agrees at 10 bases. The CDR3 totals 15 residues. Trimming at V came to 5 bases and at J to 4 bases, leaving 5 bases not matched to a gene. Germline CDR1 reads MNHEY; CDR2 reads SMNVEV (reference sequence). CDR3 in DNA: TGTGCCAGCAGTCCCGGACTAGCGGAGTACAATGAGCAGTTCTTC. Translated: CASSPGLAEYNEQFF.